Presented here are 23 T cell receptor beta chains from one specimen sequenced in a study of shared T cell receptors in the human thymus. Measured with immunoSEQ multiplex PCR; TCRdb has only the in-frame clones, and not every one. The repertoire holds a few hundred thousand clones, approximately 95% seen once, with approximately 0.018% in the top ten. Material for sequencing was thymocytes. The receptors here all came from a human donor.

This rearrangement joins TRBV11-1 to TRBJ2-3, with 13 bases that match TRBD2. V lost 4 bases to trimming and J lost 4 bases; unmatched junction nucleotides: 8. CDR3 length: 17 amino acids. CDR1 and CDR2 from the germline V gene are SGHAT and FQDESV (reference sequence). The CDR3 is CASSYTSGRAGPDTQYF. The CDR3, as DNA: TGTGCCAGCAGCTACACTAGCGGGAGGGCCGGCCCAGATACGCAGTATTTT.

The V call is TRBV25-1, the J call TRBJ1-2, with D possibly being TRBD1 (6 bases). The CDR3 runs to 15 residues. Germline V gene lookup returns CDR1 MGHDK and CDR2 SYGVNS. Between the trimmed V and J ends, which lost 4 bases and 1 base, there was a span of 13 bases. The CDR3 DNA reads as TGTGCCAGCAGTGCCGGGACATTATTTAACTATGGCTACACCTTC. Its translation is CASSAGTLFNYGYTF.

In its sample, this clone was seen once. The V call is TRBV6-1, the J call TRBJ2-2; 8 bases are shared with TRBD2. V was pared by 1 base and J by 2 bases, with 3 bases of the junction left unmatched. The CDR3 length is 16 residues. Germline V gene sequence: CDR1 MNHNS, CDR2 SASEGT. CDR3 region: CASSEGTSRNTGELFF. The CDR3 nucleotides are TGTGCCAGCAGTGAAGGGACTAGCCGCAACACCGGGGAGCTGTTTTTT.

The chain employs TRBV2 and TRBJ1-3; no reliable D call. Germline V gene data show CDR1 as SNHLY and CDR2 as FYNNEI. This CDR3 comprises 11 residues. With 1 base removed from V and 8 bases from J, the gap between germline ends came to 3 bases. The CDR3 DNA reads TGTGCCAGCAGTGAAGGGGACACCATATATTTT. Its translation: CASSEGDTIYF.

This rearrangement joins TRBV27 to TRBJ2-1; TRBD2 agrees at 13 bases. The CDR3 sequence is 19 residues long. CDR1 is MNHEY, CDR2 SMNVEV, per germline (reference sequence). Trimming at V came to 4 bases and at J to 3 bases, leaving 12 bases not matched to a gene. CDR3 sequence reads: CASSSGLAGDGLSYNEQFF. The CDR3 DNA sequence: TGTGCCAGCAGTTCCGGACTAGCGGGAGATGGGCTAAGCTACAATGAGCAGTTCTTC.

V is TRBV19 and J is TRBJ1-3; possibly TRBD1 for D (6 bases). Trimming took 4 bases from V and 0 from J, leaving 13 bases between them. The CDR3 totals 16 residues. In germline, CDR1 is LNHDA, CDR2 SQIVND (reference sequence). The CDR3 coding sequence is TGTGCCAGTAGTACGGACAGCCTTATCTCTGGAAACACCATATATTTT. It encodes CASSTDSLISGNTIYF.

The chain recombines TRBV30 with TRBJ1-2; no clear D gene. The CDR3 contains 16 residues. V lost 1 base to trimming and J lost 4 bases, with 19 bases between them. Looked up from germline, CDR1 is GTSNPN and CDR2 is SVGIG (reference sequence). CDR3 region: CAWSATRHRLSYGYTF. The CDR3 nucleotides are TGTGCCTGGAGTGCAACCCGACACCGCCTTTCCTATGGCTACACCTTC.

This sequence joins TRBV4-3 and TRBJ2-7; D might be TRBD1 or TRBD2, each matching 5 bases. This CDR3 has 15 amino acids. The V end lost 2 bases, the J end lost 3 bases, and 14 bases lay between the germline ends. Germline CDR1 reads LGHNA; CDR2 reads YSLEER. The CDR3 nucleotides read TGCGCCAGCAGCCAATATCCAGGGACGAACTACGAGCAGTACTTC. Translating it yields CASSQYPGTNYEQYF.

The V and J genes are TRBV11-1 and TRBJ2-7; D not certain. The CDR3 is 14 residues long. The ends were cut back, 3 bases at V and 2 bases at J, with 11 bases in the middle. CDR1 is SGHAT and CDR2 is FQDESV in the germline V gene (reference sequence). The CDR3 DNA sequence: TGTGCCAGCAGCTTGAAACGGTTAACCTACGAGCAGTACTTC. It encodes CASSLKRLTYEQYF. The full variable domain, rest sourced from reference TRBV11-1 and TRBJ2-7, is EAEVAQSPRYKITEKSQAVAFWCDPISGHATLYWYRQILGQGPELLVQFQDESVVDDSQLPKDRFSAERLKGVDSTLKIQPAELGDSAMYLCASSLKRLTYEQYFGPGTRLTVT.

The J gene is TRBJ1-2, the V gene TRBV10-3, with 12 bases matching TRBD1. The CDR3 totals 17 residues. V lost 2 bases, J lost 2 bases, and 6 bases stayed unmatched. Germline loops: CDR1 ENHRY, CDR2 SYGVKD. DNA of the CDR3: TGTGCCATCAGTGAGCCGAGGGGACAGGGGGCAAACTATGGCTACACCTTC. Translating gives CAISEPRGQGANYGYTF.

V gene TRBV21-1 combines with J gene TRBJ1-2. TRBV21-1 is assigned pseudogene status. This CDR3 has 13 amino acids. The CDR3: CASSVMVNYGYTF. The CDR3 nucleotides read TGTGCCAGCAGCGTAATGGTGAACTATGGCTACACCTTC.

The chain is built from TRBV10-2 and TRBJ1-5, with D tentatively TRBD1 (6 bases). Germline values: CDR1 WSHSY, CDR2 SAAADI. V lost 7 bases to trimming and J lost 3 bases, with 16 bases between them. The CDR3 is 15 amino acids. For the CDR3, the DNA is TGCGCCAGCAAGGTGGGGGGGGCCGACAATCAGCCCCAGCATTTT. It specifies CASKVGGADNQPQHF.

V is TRBV27 and J is TRBJ2-6; tentatively, D is TRBD2 (5 bases). Deletions cut 9 bases from V and 3 bases from J, with 18 bases between. The CDR3 runs to 16 residues. Germline values: CDR1 MNHEY, CDR2 SMNVEV (reference sequence). As DNA, the CDR3 is TGTGCCAGTTTACCGTCTCGGGGTGGTGGGGCCAACGTCCTGACTTTC. It is translated as CASLPSRGGGANVLTF. Variable domain in full (rest from reference TRBV27 and TRBJ2-6): EAQVTQNPRYLITVTGKKLTVTCSQNMNHEYMSWYRQDPGLGLRQIYYSMNVEVTDKGDVPEGYKVSRKEKRNFPLILESPSPNQTSLYFCASLPSRGGGANVLTFGAGSRLTVL.

The chain recombines TRBV2 with TRBJ2-3; 10 bases are a match to TRBD2. V was clipped by 4 bases and J by 0 bases; unmatched bases: 13. The CDR3 is 19 residues long. CDR1 SNHLY and CDR2 FYNNEI come from the germline V gene. The CDR3 sequence: CASSAIKRTSGTSTDTQYF. CDR3 in DNA: TGTGCCAGCAGTGCAATCAAACGGACTAGCGGAACGAGCACAGATACGCAGTATTTT.

This chain connects TRBV4-2 to TRBJ1-4; D is perhaps TRBD1 (5 bases). The length of the CDR3 is 16 residues. The V gene lost 0 bases and the J gene lost 8 bases, with 16 bases spanning the gap. CDR1 and CDR2 (germline): LGHNA, YNFKEQ. The CDR3: CASSQETSRVGEKLFF. CDR3 DNA: TGTGCCAGCAGCCAAGAAACCAGCAGGGTAGGGGAAAAACTGTTTTTT.

This chain links TRBV5-4 with TRBJ2-3, with D perhaps matching TRBD2 (7 bases). From germline, CDR1 is SGHNT and CDR2 YYREEE (reference sequence). The CDR3 has 17 amino acids. Trimming cost V 4 bases and J 4 bases, with 22 bases left between them. This chain's CDR3 is CASSTGVVGGPPDTQYF. In DNA form, the CDR3 reads TGTGCCAGCAGCACGGGCGTGGTCGGGGGGCCCCCAGATACGCAGTATTTT.

The chain uses TRBV25-1 and TRBJ1-1, with 7 bases matching TRBD1. Germline assignment: CDR1 MGHDK and CDR2 SYGVNS. V lost 4 bases to trimming and J lost 8 bases; unmatched junction nucleotides: 4. This CDR3 region has 12 residues. Written as DNA, the CDR3 is TGTGCCAGCAGTGCCCTGGACAGGGAAGCTTTCTTT. This encodes CASSALDREAFF.

The V and J genes are TRBV6-5 and TRBJ2-2; 9 bases match TRBD1. This CDR3 is 16 amino acids long. The germline V gene encodes CDR1 MNHEY and CDR2 SVGAGI. V lost 2 bases to trimming and J lost 6 bases; unmatched junction nucleotides: 7. This CDR3 is CASSYPGQGDPGELFF. In nucleotides, the CDR3 is TGTGCCAGCAGTTACCCGGGACAGGGTGACCCCGGGGAGCTGTTTTTT.

The chain links TRBV19 to TRBJ1-1, with D uncertain. The germline V and J ends were trimmed by 4 bases and 4 bases, with 22 bases remaining between them. The CDR3 totals 17 residues. Germline V CDR1 and CDR2: LNHDA, SQIVND (reference sequence). The CDR3 coding sequence is TGTGCCAGTAGTACGGCAGGCCCACCGACTTTGACCACTGAAGCTTTCTTT. It yields the protein CASSTAGPPTLTTEAFF. Based on the CDR3 plus reference TRBV19 and TRBJ1-1, the full variable domain is DGGITQSPKYLFRKEGQNVTLSCEQNLNHDAMYWYRQDPGQGLRLIYYSQIVNDFQKGDIAEGYSVSREKKESFPLTVTSAQKNPTAFYLCASSTAGPPTLTTEAFFGQGTRLTVV.

The rearrangement uses TRBV28 and TRBJ1-4; TRBD1 agrees at 10 bases. J gave up 7 bases and V 6 bases, and 5 bases lay outside the gene matches. The CDR3 is 14 amino acids. The germline V gene encodes CDR1 MDHEN and CDR2 SYDVKM. DNA for the CDR3: TGTGCCAGCAGGATGACAGGGGGCACTGAAAAACTGTTTTTT. Amino acid sequence: CASRMTGGTEKLFF. Filled out from reference TRBV28 and TRBJ1-4, the complete variable domain reads DVKVTQSSRYLVKRTGEKVFLECVQDMDHENMFWYRQDPGLGLRLIYFSYDVKMKEKGDIPEGYSVSREKKERFSLILESASTNQTSMYLCASRMTGGTEKLFFGSGTQLSVL.

This chain links TRBV27 with TRBJ1-2; TRBD1 might be the D (5 bases). V was trimmed by 5 bases and J by 6 bases, leaving 19 bases between them. This CDR3 has 15 residues. CDR1 and CDR2 from the germline V gene are MNHEY and SMNVEV (reference sequence). CDR3 coding DNA: TGTGCCAGCAGTAAACGGACAAAAAAAAGGAATGGCTACACCTTC. This codes for CASSKRTKKRNGYTF.

CDR3 coding DNA: TGTGCCACCGGAGACTCCGGGACAGGGAGGACATTGGTTACCGGGGAGCTGTTTTTT. This gives the protein CATGDSGTGRTLVTGELFF. The chain links TRBV10-3 to TRBJ2-2; 9 bases align to TRBD1. The CDR3 runs to 19 residues. Looked up from germline, CDR1 is ENHRY and CDR2 is SYGVKD. Losses at the gene ends were 10 bases for V and 5 bases for J; bases not matched to a gene: 23.

The V and J genes are TRBV4-3 and TRBJ2-2; D possibly corresponds to TRBD2 (5 bases). The CDR3 has 16 residues. Between the trimmed V and J ends, which lost 0 bases and 6 bases, there was a span of 14 bases. The germline V gene encodes CDR1 LGHNA and CDR2 YSLEER. CDR3 region: CASSQDRGLEAGELFF. CDR3 coding DNA: TGCGCCAGCAGCCAAGATCGAGGGTTAGAAGCCGGGGAGCTGTTTTTT.